One sample yielded the 23 T cell receptor beta chains listed below, sequenced in a study of brain T cells in children with intractable seizures. Time point denoted: blood from clinic visit 5 months post-surgery; TSC patient then seizure free. Using immunoSEQ multiplex PCR, the repertoire was profiled, and TCRdb retains in-frame clones only, with some absent. The data contain a few hundred thousand clones, more than 85% of them seen just once; the ten biggest clones take up about 6%. The sample was peripheral blood, taken around 5 months after surgery. The origin of the receptors is a boy in the first two years of life with tuberous sclerosis and intractable seizures.

The chain has TRBV4-2 and TRBJ2-3, with TRBD2 as a possible D gene (7 bases). Trimming pared 8 bases from V and 8 bases from J, leaving 20 bases between. From germline, CDR1 is LGHNA and CDR2 YNFKEQ. There are 14 residues in the CDR3. The CDR3 sequence: CASRWEGGEGTQYF. The CDR3 DNA reads TGTGCCAGCCGTTGGGAGGGGGGTGAGGGTACGCAGTATTTT.

The J gene is TRBJ2-1, the V gene TRBV6-5; D is unresolved. The CDR3 length is 15 residues. V was shortened by 0 bases and J by 4 bases, with 10 bases between the two germline ends. Germline V gene data show CDR1 as MNHEY and CDR2 as SVGAGI. The CDR3 loop is CASSYSGNDYNEQFF. The CDR3 DNA reads as TGTGCCAGCAGTTACTCGGGGAACGATTACAATGAGCAGTTCTTC.

The chain joins TRBV12-3 or TRBV12-4 to TRBJ1-1; TRBD1 is a possible D gene (6 bases). The CDR3 runs to 13 residues. Trimming cost V 4 bases and J 7 bases, with 13 bases left between them. The CDR3 reads CASSWYRDGEAFF. DNA for the CDR3: TGTGCCAGCAGTTGGTACAGGGATGGTGAAGCTTTCTTT.

The chain links TRBV5-6 to TRBJ2-6; the D gene is possibly TRBD2 (7 bases). Germline CDR1 reads SGHDT; CDR2 reads YYEEEE. Trimming took 0 bases from V and 2 from J, leaving 9 bases between them. The CDR3 has 16 amino acids. For the CDR3, the DNA is TGTGCCAGCAGCTTGGCGGGGGGCGCTGGGGCCAACGTCCTGACTTTC. Its translation: CASSLAGGAGANVLTF.

About this clone: A junction boundary mismatches the germline segment, possibly from a read error. The genes are TRBV2 and TRBJ1-2; D is perhaps TRBD1 (5 bases). The germline V gene has CDR1 SNHLY and CDR2 FYNNEI. This CDR3 spans 13 amino acids. This chain's CDR3 is CASSEARTRGYTF. In nucleotides, the CDR3 is TGTGCCAGCAGCGAAGCGAGGACAAGAGGCTACACCTTC.

The DNA of the CDR3 is TGTGCCAGCAGCGGGGGTGCCGGGGGGTATGGCTACACCTTC. This sequence encodes CASSGGAGGYGYTF. The chain combines TRBV9 with TRBJ1-2; maybe TRBD1 (5 bases). V gave up 3 bases and J gave up 5 bases, with 14 bases separating them. The CDR3 runs to 14 residues. Germline V gene data show CDR1 as SGDLS and CDR2 as YYNGEE.

V and J are TRBV2 and TRBJ2-5; 8 nucleotides agree with TRBD1. This CDR3 region has 14 residues. Germline V gene sequence: CDR1 SNHLY, CDR2 FYNNEI. V shed 6 bases and J 5 bases; nucleotides not matched to a gene: 8. The CDR3 loop is CASRKTGVRETQYF. The CDR3 bases are TGTGCCAGCAGAAAGACAGGGGTGCGGGAGACCCAGTACTTC.

The sample holds one count of this clone. This sequence joins TRBV18 and TRBJ2-7; maybe TRBD1 (5 bases). V was clipped by 3 bases and J by 1 base, with 16 bases between them. The CDR3 contains 16 residues. The germline gives CDR1 KGHSH, CDR2 LQKENI. In nucleotides, the CDR3 is TGTGCCAGCTCACCCTACGACAGTATAGGGTCCTACGAGCAGTACTTC. This translates into CASSPYDSIGSYEQYF.

This chain uses TRBV19 with TRBJ1-6; D not resolved. V shed 0 bases and J shed 9 bases, with 12 bases lying between them. The germline V gene has CDR1 LNHDA and CDR2 SQIVND (reference sequence). The CDR3 contains 15 residues. This CDR3 reads CASSIDLAGGSPLHF. CDR3 bases: TGTGCCAGTAGTATAGATCTGGCAGGCGGTTCACCCCTCCACTTT.

V usage is TRBV19 and J usage is TRBJ2-7; 7 bases line up with TRBD1. V gave up 3 bases and J gave up 10 bases; unmatched junction bases: 9. Germline V lookup: CDR1 LNHDA, CDR2 SQIVND (reference sequence). The length of the CDR3 is 13 residues. In nucleotides, the CDR3 is TGTGCCAGTAGTATGGGACAGAACTATAACCAGTACTTC. Amino acid sequence: CASSMGQNYNQYF. The full variable domain, in which reference TRBV19 and TRBJ2-7 provide the parts outside the CDR3, is DGGITQSPKYLFRKEGQNVTLSCEQNLNHDAMYWYRQDPGQGLRLIYYSQIVNDFQKGDIAEGYSVSREKKESFPLTVTSAQKNPTAFYLCASSMGQNYNQYFGPGTRLTVT.

The rearrangement joins TRBV5-1 to TRBJ2-1, with D possibly TRBD2 on 5 matching bases. The CDR3 is 15 amino acids. The germline V gene encodes CDR1 SGHRS and CDR2 YFSETQ. The V and J ends lost 0 bases and 5 bases respectively, with 12 bases between them. DNA of the CDR3: TGCGCCAGCAGCTTGGTGGCTAGCCTGAACAATGAGCAGTTCTTC. As protein: CASSLVASLNNEQFF.

The V call is TRBV5-4, the J call TRBJ2-5; 7 nucleotides align to TRBD1. With V trimmed by 0 bases and J by 4 bases, 0 bases remained unmatched. Germline V gene lookup returns CDR1 SGHNT and CDR2 YYREEE (reference sequence). The CDR3 has 13 amino acids. The CDR3 spells CASSLDRGETQYF. CDR3 nucleotide sequence: TGTGCCAGCAGCTTGGACAGGGGAGAGACCCAGTACTTC.

The chain has TRBV24-1 and TRBJ2-5; no clear D. CDR3 length: 13 residues. With 4 bases removed from V and 0 bases from J, the gap between germline ends came to 5 bases. Germline-derived CDR1 and CDR2 are KGHDR and SFDVKD. CDR3 DNA: TGTGCCACCAGTGAGCGGTACCAAGAGACCCAGTACTTC. The encoded protein is CATSERYQETQYF.

The V call is TRBV29-1, the J call TRBJ2-5, with no clear D. CDR3 length equals 12 residues. V was shortened by 4 bases and J by 3 bases, with 9 bases between the two germline ends. CDR1 and CDR2 from the germline V gene are SQVTM and ANQGSEA. CDR3 bases: TGCAGCGTTGTCCCCTCAGAAGAGACCCAGTACTTC. Its protein product is CSVVPSEETQYF.

The chain has TRBV5-4 and TRBJ2-3, with TRBD2 identical over 7 bases. Losses at the gene ends were 4 bases for V and 5 bases for J; bases not matched to a gene: 7. Germline V CDR1 and CDR2: SGHNT, YYREEE (reference sequence). This CDR3 is built from 14 residues. CDR3 DNA: TGTGCCAGCAGCCTCGGACTAGAGCAAGATACGCAGTATTTT. Its translation is CASSLGLEQDTQYF.

The chain couples TRBV6-2 or TRBV6-3 to TRBJ2-3; the D gene could be TRBD1 or TRBD2 (5 bases each). Germline V gene data show CDR1 as MNHEY and CDR2 as SVGEGT. The CDR3 contains 16 residues. V gave up 6 bases and J gave up 4 bases, with 20 bases separating them. The CDR3 here is CASSAGTIPGPDTQYF. The CDR3 region has the DNA TGTGCCAGCAGCGCCGGGACCATCCCAGGGCCAGATACGCAGTATTTT.

The rearrangement joins TRBV7-9 to TRBJ1-1; the D gene is possibly TRBD1 (6 bases). The CDR3 covers 17 residues. V dropped 1 base and J dropped 0 bases, with 15 bases sitting between them. Looked up from germline, CDR1 is SEHNR and CDR2 is FQNEAQ (reference sequence). Written as DNA, the CDR3 is TGTGCCAGCAGCTTAGGGAGAGGGGGATACATGAACACTGAAGCTTTCTTT. This codes for CASSLGRGGYMNTEAFF.

J is TRBJ2-7 and V is TRBV27, with 10 positions matching TRBD1. The V gene end was trimmed by 5 bases and the J gene end by 3 bases; junction bases not matched to a gene: 7. The CDR3 totals 15 residues. The germline V gene encodes CDR1 MNHEY and CDR2 SMNVEV (reference sequence). The CDR3 sequence is CASSRQGDRGYEQYF. In DNA, the CDR3 is TGTGCCAGCAGTCGACAGGGGGACAGGGGCTACGAGCAGTACTTC.

V usage is TRBV3-1 (or the pseudogene TRBV3-2) and J usage is TRBJ1-2, with TRBD1 identical over 11 bases. After removal of 5 bases from V and 4 bases from J, the junction contained 9 bases not matched to a gene. This CDR3 has 16 residues. Germline V gene sequence: CDR1 LGHDT, CDR2 YNNKEL (reference sequence). The CDR3 DNA follows: TGTGCCAGCAGCAAACCGGGACAGGGGGTTTTCTATGGCTACACCTTC. Its protein product is CASSKPGQGVFYGYTF.

V is TRBV5-1 and J is TRBJ2-7; TRBD2 is a possible D gene (6 bases). The CDR3 is made up of 15 amino acids. The V end was cut by 0 bases, the J end by 7 bases, with 17 bases between. Germline CDR1 is SGHRS and CDR2 is YFSETQ. CDR3 residues: CASSLAYAQRGEQYF. In DNA form, the CDR3 reads TGCGCCAGCAGCTTGGCTTACGCTCAACGGGGGGAGCAGTACTTC.

This chain uses TRBV20-1 with TRBJ1-4, with D possibly TRBD1 on 6 matching bases. Germline-derived CDR1 and CDR2 are DFQATT and SNEGSKA (reference sequence). V lost 5 bases, J lost 8 bases, and 9 bases lay in between. CDR3 length: 11 amino acids. The CDR3 loop reads CSAEGGEKLFF. CDR3 bases: TGCAGTGCTGAGGGGGGCGAAAAACTGTTTTTT.

The chain is built from TRBV5-6 and TRBJ2-2, with unresolved D. Trimming took 4 bases from V and 5 from J, leaving 6 bases between them. Looked up from germline, CDR1 is SGHDT and CDR2 is YYEEEE. CDR3 length equals 12 residues. Written as DNA, the CDR3 is TGTGCCAGCAGCCCAGGAACCGGGGAGCTGTTTTTT. Translating gives CASSPGTGELFF.

The chain is built from TRBV28 and TRBJ1-1, with a possible D match to TRBD1 (5 bases). The CDR3 is 17 residues long. Trimming shortened V by 1 base and J by 4 bases, and 19 bases separated the two germline ends. Per the germline V gene, CDR1 is MDHEN and CDR2 is SYDVKM. The CDR3 here is CASSLSGSGEMGTEAFF. The DNA for the CDR3 is TGTGCCAGCAGTTTATCGGGGTCGGGGGAAATGGGCACTGAAGCTTTCTTT.